The TCR beta chain described here comes from a study of regulatory T cells in long-lasting Graves disease. Notes on the study in general: Persistent Graves' cases showed lower TCR diversity than newly diagnosed cases.

Both iRepertoire HTBI primers and Arm-PCR of CDR3 regions were used to build the TCR beta libraries. TCRdb redid the calling of the multiplex PCR reads with MiXCR, one entry per CDR3 protein. The profile covers 550,000 or so distinct CDR3 sequences, with about 12% appearing a single time and roughly 8.2% taken by the ten largest. Trimming removed 3 bases from V and 6 bases from J, with 11 bases in between. Germline CDR1 is SEHNR and CDR2 is FQNEAQ (reference sequence). This CDR3 has 14 amino acids. The time point is: newly diagnosed GD, antithyroid drugs for less than 3 months. TCR sequences were obtained from RNA taken from PBMCs. American Thyroid Association guidelines were used to diagnose Graves' disease. In the case of this clonotype: Antigen unknown.

A further study also used this sample, focusing on T cells in Graves' hyperthyroidism and ophthalmopathy. As that report states: In patients aged 18 to 65, hyperthyroidism was newly diagnosed, with duration under 2 months. An initial round of RT-PCR targeting the TCR CDR3 relied on the HTBI primer set.

The starting material was peripheral blood mononuclear cells (PBMCs), obtained at new diagnosis, from a patient treated with antithyroid drugs. This chain connects TRBV7-9 to TRBJ2-2, with D maybe TRBD1 (6 bases). This TCR was recovered from a young woman with Graves disease. CDR3 DNA sequence: TGTGCCAGCAGCTTTGGACAGTCTTCCGGGGAGCTGTTTTTT. Protein: CASSFGQSSGELFF.